This T cell receptor beta chain was captured in a study of cytomegalovirus exposure and HLA in healthy donors. Study overall: The approximately 680 first-cohort repertoires and the 130 or so validation repertoires shared the same platform, a later analysis reported.

Assay used: immunoSEQ multiplex PCR; TCRdb lists only in-frame clones, some missing. The data show about 180,000 clones, around 85% seen once. Overall study results and limits: Most sequenced TCRs were rare (though some public TCRs occurred in many donors). Specificity of a few CMV-associated chains for CMV antigens was verified in vitro.

This clone is a singleton in its sample. Its cognate antigen is unknown. This CDR3 contains 14 residues. V was clipped by 2 bases and J by 5 bases, with 12 bases between them. Germline V gene data show CDR1 as SNHLY and CDR2 as FYNNEI. The receptor was derived from a man aged 18 to 35 in good health and CMV-seropositive. The gene calls are TRBV2 and TRBJ1-1; tentatively, D is TRBD1 (5 bases). Sequenced material: PBMCs. As DNA, the CDR3 is TGTGCCAGCAGTGAATGGAGGGGAGAAACTGAAGCTTTCTTT. Encoded protein: CASSEWRGETEAFF.